The clone carrying this T cell receptor beta chain was seen only once. The sample comes from a study of blood T cell repertoires in COVID-19. Study background: The United States, Italy and Spain were the sources of the acute and convalescent COVID-19 samples.

This table comes from immunoSEQ multiplex PCR, and its TCRdb copy is limited to in-frame clones, with some not included. The sample has around 250,000 clones, about 80% seen once; the top ten hold more than 1.5%. The ends were cut back, 6 bases at V and 0 bases at J, with 9 bases in the middle. The CDR3 has 14 residues. Germline CDR1 reads LNHDA; CDR2 reads SQIVND (reference sequence). Sequencing was performed on peripheral blood. The source is a man in his thirties or forties who had recovered from COVID-19. The chain uses TRBV19 and TRBJ1-3; tentatively, D is TRBD1 (6 bases). CDR3 nucleotide sequence: TGTGCCAGTAGACAGGGCTACTCTGGAAACACCATATATTTT. Translating gives CASRQGYSGNTIYF.